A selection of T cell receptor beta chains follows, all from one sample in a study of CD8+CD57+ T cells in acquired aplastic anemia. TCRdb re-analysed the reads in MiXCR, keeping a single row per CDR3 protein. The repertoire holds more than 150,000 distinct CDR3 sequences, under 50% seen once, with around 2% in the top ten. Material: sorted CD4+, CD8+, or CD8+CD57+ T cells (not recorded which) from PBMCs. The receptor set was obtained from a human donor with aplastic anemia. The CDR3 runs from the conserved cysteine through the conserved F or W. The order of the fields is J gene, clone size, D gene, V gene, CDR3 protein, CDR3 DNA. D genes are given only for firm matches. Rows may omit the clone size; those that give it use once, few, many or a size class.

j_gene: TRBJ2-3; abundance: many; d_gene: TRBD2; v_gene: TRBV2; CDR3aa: CAIPGTSGRADTQYF; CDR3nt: TGTGCCATCCCAGGGACTAGCGGGAGAGCAGATACGCAGTATTTT
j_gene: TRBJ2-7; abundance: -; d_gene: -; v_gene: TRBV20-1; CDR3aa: CSARVPPKSDEQYF; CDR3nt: TGCAGTGCTAGAGTCCCCCCCAAGAGTGACGAGCAGTACTTC
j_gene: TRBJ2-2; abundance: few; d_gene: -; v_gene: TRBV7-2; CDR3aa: CASSLLGTGELFF; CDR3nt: TGTGCCAGCAGCTTACTTGGAACCGGGGAGCTGTTTTTT
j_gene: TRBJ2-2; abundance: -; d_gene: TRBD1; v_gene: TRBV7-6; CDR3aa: CASSLGQGWTGELFF; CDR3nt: TGTGCCAGCAGCTTAGGACAGGGATGGACCGGGGAGCTGTTTTTT
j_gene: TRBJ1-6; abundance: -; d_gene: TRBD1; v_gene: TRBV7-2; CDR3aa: CASSQQLGQGGSPLHF; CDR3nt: TGTGCCAGCAGCCAGCAGCTTGGACAGGGAGGTTCACCCCTCCACTTT
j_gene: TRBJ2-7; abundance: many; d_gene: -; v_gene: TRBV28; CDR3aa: CASCLRGYEQYF; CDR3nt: TGTGCCAGCTGCCTCAGGGGCTACGAGCAGTACTTC
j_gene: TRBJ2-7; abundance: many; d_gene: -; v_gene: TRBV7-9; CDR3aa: CASSRLGQPRYEQYF; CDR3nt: TGTGCCAGCAGCCGACTCGGACAGCCGCGCTACGAGCAGTACTTC
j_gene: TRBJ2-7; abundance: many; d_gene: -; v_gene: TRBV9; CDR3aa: CASSRTATYEQYF; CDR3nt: TGTGCCAGCAGCAGGACAGCCACCTACGAGCAGTACTTC
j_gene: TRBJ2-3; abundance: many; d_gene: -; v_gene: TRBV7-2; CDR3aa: CASSPGRGDTQYF; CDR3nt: TGTGCCAGCAGCCCAGGACGAGGTGATACGCAGTATTTT
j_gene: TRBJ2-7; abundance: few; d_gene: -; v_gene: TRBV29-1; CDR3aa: CSVFQGGEQYF; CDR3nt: TGCAGCGTATTCCAGGGCGGCGAGCAGTACTTC
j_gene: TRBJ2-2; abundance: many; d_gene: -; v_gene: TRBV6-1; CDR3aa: CASSPTLSTGELFF; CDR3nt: TGTGCCAGCAGCCCTACACTCTCGACCGGGGAGCTGTTTTTT
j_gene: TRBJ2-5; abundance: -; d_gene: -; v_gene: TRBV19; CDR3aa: CASSRSSGRQETQYF; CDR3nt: TGTGCCAGTAGTAGGTCGAGCGGAAGACAAGAGACCCAGTACTTC
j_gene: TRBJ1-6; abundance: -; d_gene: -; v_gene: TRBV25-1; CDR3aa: CASSETGGSSPLHF; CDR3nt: TGTGCCAGCAGCGAAACGGGGGGCAGTTCACCCCTCCACTTT
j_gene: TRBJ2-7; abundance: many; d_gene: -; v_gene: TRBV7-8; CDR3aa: CASSLAVQASYEQYF; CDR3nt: TGTGCCAGCAGCTTAGCGGTCCAGGCCTCCTACGAGCAGTACTTC
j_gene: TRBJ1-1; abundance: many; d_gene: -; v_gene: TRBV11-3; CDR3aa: CASSGSLNTEAFF; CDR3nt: TGTGCCAGCAGTGGCAGTCTGAACACTGAAGCTTTCTTT
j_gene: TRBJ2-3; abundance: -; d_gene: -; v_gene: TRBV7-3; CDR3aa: CASSTETTDTQYF; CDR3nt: TGTGCCAGCAGCACAGAGACCACAGATACGCAGTATTTT
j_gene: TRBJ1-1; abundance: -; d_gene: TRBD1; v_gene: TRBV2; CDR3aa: CASSGDRGRTEAFF; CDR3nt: TGTGCCAGCAGTGGGGACAGGGGGCGAACTGAAGCTTTCTTT
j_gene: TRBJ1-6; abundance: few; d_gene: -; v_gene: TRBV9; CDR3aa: CASSGAFSPLHF; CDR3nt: TGTGCCAGCAGCGGCGCATTTTCACCCCTCCACTTT
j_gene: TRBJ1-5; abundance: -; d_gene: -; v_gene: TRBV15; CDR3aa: CATSRDILTAKQPQHF; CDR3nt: TGTGCCACCAGCAGAGATATTTTGACAGCAAAGCAGCCCCAGCATTTT
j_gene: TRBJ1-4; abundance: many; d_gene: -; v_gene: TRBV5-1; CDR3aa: CASSQASGRHEKLFF; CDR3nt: TGCGCCAGCAGCCAAGCGTCCGGGCGTCACGAAAAACTGTTTTTT
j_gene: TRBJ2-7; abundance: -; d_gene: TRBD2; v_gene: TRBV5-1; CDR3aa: CASSQLAGEGYEQYF; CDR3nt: TGCGCCAGCAGCCAACTAGCGGGAGAAGGCTACGAGCAGTACTTC
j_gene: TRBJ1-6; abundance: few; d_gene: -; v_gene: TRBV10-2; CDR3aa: CASSERDSPLHF; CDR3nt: TGCGCCAGCAGTGAGCGGGATTCACCCCTCCACTTT
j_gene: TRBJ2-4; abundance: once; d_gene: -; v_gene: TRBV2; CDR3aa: CASSERRDWLLAKNIQYF; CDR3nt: TGTGCCAGCAGTGAAAGGCGGGACTGGCTTCTCGCCAAAAACATTCAGTACTTC
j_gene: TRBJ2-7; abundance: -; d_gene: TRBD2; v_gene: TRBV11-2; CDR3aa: CASSSTGLAGGLYEQYF; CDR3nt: TGTGCCAGCAGCTCAACGGGACTAGCGGGGGGGCTATACGAGCAGTACTTC
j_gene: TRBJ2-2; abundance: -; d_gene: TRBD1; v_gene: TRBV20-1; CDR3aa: CSGKGAHMELFF; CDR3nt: TGCAGTGGGAAGGGGGCGCATATGGAGCTGTTTTTT
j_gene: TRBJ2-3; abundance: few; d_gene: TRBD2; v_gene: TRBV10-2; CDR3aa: CASKRTSATDTQYF; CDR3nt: TGCGCCAGCAAGAGGACTAGCGCCACAGATACGCAGTATTTT
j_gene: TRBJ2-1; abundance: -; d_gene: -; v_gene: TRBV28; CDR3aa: CASSPAWAGRRDEQFF; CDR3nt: TGTGCCAGCAGTCCAGCTTGGGCAGGCCGTAGGGATGAGCAGTTCTTC
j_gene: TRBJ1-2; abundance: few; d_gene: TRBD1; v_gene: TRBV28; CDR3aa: CASQWTGAYGYTF; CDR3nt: TGTGCCAGCCAATGGACAGGTGCTTATGGCTACACCTTC
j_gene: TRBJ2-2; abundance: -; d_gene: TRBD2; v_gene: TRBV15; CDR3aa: CATSRKREVNTGELFF; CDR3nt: TGTGCCACCAGCAGAAAACGGGAGGTGAACACCGGGGAGCTGTTTTTT